This T cell receptor beta chain is drawn from a study of blood T cell repertoires in COVID-19. At the level of the study: In Cohort 3, a recovered donor had either two negative PCRs, clearance, or symptom resolution. PBMCs, B-cell-depleted T cells, or T cells provided the cDNA or gDNA that made up the material.

Clinical histories supplied by participants themselves formed the basis of cohort assignment. Profiled with immunoSEQ multiplex PCR; TCRdb holds only in-frame clones, not every one. The data hold under 200,000 clones, with roughly 85% observed a single time. The source of this sequence is a woman in her seventies in a cohort exposed to, infected with or recovered from COVID-19 (not recorded which). What was sequenced was PBMCs or T cells enriched from blood (not recorded which).

This CDR3 reads CSVRGLAGAPDTQYF. DNA for the CDR3: TGCAGCGTTAGGGGACTAGCGGGAGCACCAGATACGCAGTATTTT. The chain joins TRBV29-1 to TRBJ2-3; 14 bases match TRBD2. Germline CDR1 is SQVTM and CDR2 is ANQGSEA. V was clipped by 5 bases and J by 4 bases; unmatched bases: 5. The CDR3 is 15 residues long.